This TCR beta chain was documented in a study of shared T cell receptors in the human thymus. The V end was cut by 5 bases, the J end by 1 base, with 11 bases between. CDR1 SEHNR and CDR2 FQNEAQ come from the germline V gene (reference sequence). This CDR3 contains 14 residues. Clones were read by immunoSEQ multiplex PCR, and TCRdb kept only the in-frame ones, dropping some. The sample has over 450,000 clones; more than 75% are singletons. These same data were also listed under a study on human thymus T cells. That report notes: Among the donors, all were healthy Finnish infants having corrective surgery for congenital heart defects. Thymus pieces cut out during corrective heart surgery were the tissue that was used. In thymic and blood repertoires alike, V and J usage looked biased. Overlap was high between thymic repertoires from unrelated individuals, as reported in related research.

The sample taken for sequencing was thymocytes. The source is a boy in the first two years of life with a congenital heart defect. V gene TRBV7-9 combines with J gene TRBJ1-2; D is possibly TRBD1 (5 bases). The CDR3 sequence: CASSIPDSNYGYTF. The DNA for the CDR3 is TGTGCCAGCAGCATCCCTGACAGTAACTATGGCTACACCTTC.